The 21 T cell receptor beta chains below come from one sample, sequenced in a study of cytomegalovirus exposure and HLA in healthy donors. Both 60 Vbeta primers and 13 Jbeta primers went into the PCR. Data came from immunoSEQ multiplex PCR; TCRdb stores just in-frame clones and leaves some out. Recorded for this sample: over 100,000 clones. The sequencing sample was made of PBMCs. Receptor source: a man between 18 and 29 years old in good health and CMV-seronegative.

This rearrangement joins TRBV4-2 to TRBJ1-5; 8 bases match TRBD1. The trim removed 7 bases at V and 7 bases at J, leaving 18 bases unmatched. This CDR3 is built from 17 residues. The germline V gene encodes CDR1 LGHNA and CDR2 YNFKEQ. The DNA for the CDR3 is TGTGCCAGCACCCAGGGGGTGGGGATGGCAGGGGGCCAGCCCCAGCATTTT. Residues: CASTQGVGMAGGQPQHF.

The genes are TRBV7-2 and TRBJ1-5; 9 nucleotides line up with TRBD1. Germline CDR1 SGHTA, CDR2 FQGNSA. The CDR3 has 13 residues. Unmatched junction bases numbered 7, after V lost 7 bases and J lost 9 bases. The CDR3 DNA sequence: TGTGCCAGCAAGCGGGACAGGGACGTGCCCCAGCATTTT. It is translated as CASKRDRDVPQHF.

The chain carries TRBV14 and TRBJ1-2; D is ambiguous. The V end lost 1 base, the J end lost 4 bases, and 7 bases lay between the germline ends. The CDR3 runs 13 residues. CDR1 is SGHDN, CDR2 FVKESK, per germline. CDR3 loop: CASSQAHFYGYTF. The CDR3 DNA follows: TGTGCCAGCAGCCAAGCCCATTTCTATGGCTACACCTTC.

J is TRBJ2-5 and V is TRBV28; D may be TRBD2 (5 bases). This CDR3 has 15 residues. Germline CDR1 reads MDHEN; CDR2 reads SYDVKM. V lost 9 bases, J lost 5 bases, and 22 bases lay in between. The CDR3 nucleotides are TGTGCCAGTTCACAAGGAGATAGCGATTTGGAGACCCAGTACTTC. Amino acid sequence: CASSQGDSDLETQYF.

The rearrangement joins TRBV5-1 to TRBJ2-5, with 10 bases lining up with TRBD2. The CDR3 is made up of 15 amino acids. V lost 4 bases and J lost 5; bases outside the gene matches: 8. The germline CDR1 and CDR2 sequences are SGHRS and YFSETQ. The CDR3 reads CASSPLAGGGETQYF. Written as DNA, the CDR3 is TGCGCCAGCAGCCCATTAGCGGGGGGCGGGGAGACCCAGTACTTC.

The chain is built from TRBV7-2 and TRBJ2-5, with D hard to call. This CDR3 contains 13 residues. Germline-derived CDR1 and CDR2 are SGHTA and FQGNSA. The V gene lost 4 bases and the J gene lost 5 bases, with 11 bases spanning the gap. The CDR3 DNA sequence: TGTGCCAGCAGCTCTCGTCATGGCGAGACCCAGTACTTC. Residues: CASSSRHGETQYF.

This chain uses TRBV4-3 with TRBJ2-2, with 7 bases that match TRBD2. This CDR3 has 16 amino acids. Unmatched junction bases numbered 12, after V lost 5 bases and J lost 6 bases. Per the germline V gene, CDR1 is LGHNA and CDR2 is YSLEER. This chain's CDR3 is CASSARDSLAAGELFF. Written as DNA, the CDR3 is TGCGCCAGCAGCGCCCGGGACTCCCTAGCGGCCGGGGAGCTGTTTTTT.

The chain employs TRBV29-1 and TRBJ2-1, with 9 positions matching TRBD1. The V gene's germline CDR1 is SQVTM and CDR2 ANQGSEA. The CDR3 consists of 13 residues. CDR3 in DNA: TGCGGATCCGGGACAGGGACGTTCAATGAGCAGTTCTTC. This codes for CGSGTGTFNEQFF.

This chain connects TRBV9 to TRBJ1-2; the D gene is possibly TRBD1 (6 bases). CDR1 and CDR2 (germline): SGDLS, YYNGEE. There are 13 residues in the CDR3. V was pared by 6 bases and J by 3 bases, with 12 bases between. The CDR3 bases are TGTGCCAGCAAGGACAGCCACTACTATGGCTACACCTTC. This sequence encodes CASKDSHYYGYTF.

This rearrangement joins TRBV11-2 to TRBJ2-7, with D tentatively TRBD2 (6 bases). The CDR3 contains 15 residues. The germline CDR1 and CDR2 sequences are SGHAT and FQNNGV. The V and J ends lost 3 bases and 2 bases respectively, with 14 bases between them. For the CDR3, the DNA is TGTGCCAGCAGCTTGACCCATAGCGGAACCTACGAGCAGTACTTC. It translates to CASSLTHSGTYEQYF.

This rearrangement joins TRBV28 to TRBJ2-7; D is possibly TRBD1 (6 bases). V was pared by 2 bases and J by 8 bases, with 16 bases between. The CDR3 totals 14 residues. Germline V gene data show CDR1 as MDHEN and CDR2 as SYDVKM. In DNA, the CDR3 is TGTGCCAGCAGTTTAACGGGACAAACTCTAAAGCAGTACTTC. Amino acids: CASSLTGQTLKQYF.

The V and J genes are TRBV5-1 and TRBJ2-5; 7 bases map to TRBD2. CDR1 SGHRS and CDR2 YFSETQ come from the germline V gene. CDR3 length: 11 amino acids. Unmatched junction bases numbered 5, after V lost 3 bases and J lost 12 bases. CDR3 nucleotides: TGCGCCAGCAGCTCCCCGGGGGGAAAGTACTTC. Translation: CASSSPGGKYF. Full variable domain (missing parts from reference TRBV5-1 and TRBJ2-5): KAGVTQTPRYLIKTRGQQVTLSCSPISGHRSVSWYQQTPGQGLQFLFEYFSETQRNKGNFPGRFSGRQFSNSRSEMNVSTLELGDSALYLCASSSPGGKYFGPGTRLLVL.

The rearrangement uses TRBV5-4 and TRBJ1-6, with D perhaps matching TRBD1 (5 bases). Germline loops: CDR1 SGHNT, CDR2 YYREEE (reference sequence). The CDR3 runs to 11 residues. Trimming removed 0 bases at V and 14 bases at J, with 6 bases between. The CDR3 here is CASSLGGTLHF. The CDR3 region has the DNA TGTGCCAGCAGCTTGGGGGGCACCCTCCACTTT.

V usage is TRBV9 and J usage is TRBJ2-7, with a possible D match to TRBD1 (5 bases). In germline, CDR1 is SGDLS, CDR2 YYNGEE. With 7 bases removed from V and 1 base from J, the gap between germline ends came to 9 bases. This CDR3 has 12 residues. CDR3 in DNA: TGTGCCAGCGGGCAGGGTTCCTACGAGCAGTACTTC. Protein: CASGQGSYEQYF.

The rearrangement uses TRBV7-3 and TRBJ2-1, with D possibly being TRBD2 (5 bases). CDR1 and CDR2 (germline): SGHTA, FQGTGA. The V gene lost 6 bases and the J gene lost 8 bases, with 26 bases spanning the gap. CDR3 size: 17 residues. The CDR3 DNA follows: TGTGCCAGCAGTTCCGCTGGAGGTAGCAGGTTTAAGCATGAGCAGTTCTTC. Its protein is CASSSAGGSRFKHEQFF.

V is TRBV7-2 and J is TRBJ2-3; 9 nucleotides agree with TRBD2. Germline-derived CDR1 and CDR2 are SGHTA and FQGNSA. The CDR3 spans 16 residues. V dropped 2 bases and J dropped 3; count of bases not matched to a gene: 6. CDR3 sequence: CASSLRAGGRTDTQYF. In DNA form, the CDR3 reads TGTGCCAGCAGCTTAAGGGCGGGAGGGCGGACAGATACGCAGTATTTT. Full variable domain (outside the CDR3, taken from reference TRBV7-2 and TRBJ2-3): GAGVSQSPSNKVTEKGKDVELRCDPISGHTALYWYRQSLGQGLEFLIYFQGNSAPDKSGLPSDRFSAERTGGSVSTLTIQRTQQEDSAVYLCASSLRAGGRTDTQYFGPGTRLTVL.

The chain combines TRBV4-3 with TRBJ1-4; D unresolved. V was clipped by 4 bases and J by 10 bases, with 19 bases between them. The CDR3 runs 15 residues. CDR1 and CDR2 from the germline V gene are LGHNA and YSLEER. As DNA, the CDR3 is TGCGCCAGCAGCCCCGAGGTGCTTTTAAGCGGAAAACTGTTTTTT. Translating it yields CASSPEVLLSGKLFF.

CDR3 residues: CASRETAYLYGYTF. The CDR3 DNA reads TGTGCCAGCAGGGAGACAGCTTACCTCTATGGCTACACCTTC. The chain recombines TRBV6-1 with TRBJ1-2; tentative D call: TRBD1 (5 bases). Germline values: CDR1 MNHNS, CDR2 SASEGT. Trimming stripped 6 bases from V and 4 bases from J, with 15 bases between. The CDR3 length is 14 residues.

The chain combines TRBV7-6 with TRBJ1-5; D unclear. This CDR3 comprises 13 residues. In germline, CDR1 is SGHVS, CDR2 FNYEAQ. The V and J ends lost 4 bases and 4 bases respectively, with 8 bases between them. In DNA, the CDR3 is TGTGCCAGCAGCTCCCTATGGAATCAGCCCCAGCATTTT. Protein: CASSSLWNQPQHF.

The V call is TRBV2, the J call TRBJ2-5; 11 bases map to TRBD1. Near its end, the DNA agrees better with TRBJ2-7, so the J call may be wrong. CDR3 length equals 16 residues. Germline lookup yields CDR1 SNHLY and CDR2 FYNNEI. Here the CDR3 DNA reads TGTGCCAGCAGTGAATTTGGGGACAGGGGGTTTCACGAGCAGTACTTC. This gives the protein CASSEFGDRGFHEQYF.

V usage is TRBV15 and J usage is TRBJ2-2, with D tentatively TRBD2 (9 bases). The CDR3 contains 17 residues. Germline lookup yields CDR1 LNHNV and CDR2 YYDKDF (reference sequence). Deletions cut 2 bases from V and 6 bases from J, with 19 bases between. The CDR3 is CATSRQGAGGKPGELFF. DNA for the CDR3: TGTGCCACCAGCAGACAGGGGGCGGGAGGGAAGCCCGGGGAGCTGTTTTTT.